A selection of T cell receptor beta chains follows, all from one sample in a study of OX40 agonist ivuxolimab in advanced cancers. The method was immunoSEQ multiplex PCR; TCRdb's version includes in-frame clones alone and lacks a portion of them. The data show about 120,000 clones, 80% to 90% seen once. The sequenced sample was CD4+ or CD8+ T cells sorted from blood, obtained in a trial of the OX40 agonist ivuxolimab. These receptors all come from an adult with an advanced solid tumor such as melanoma, head and neck, liver or kidney cancer. Both conserved end residues are part of each CDR3. Size values are once, few and many counts, or a class for expanded clones, and some rows have none.

abundance: .
v_gene: TRBV28
j_gene: TRBJ1-2
CDR3aa: CASSVTGDYGYTF

abundance: .
v_gene: TRBV7-2
j_gene: TRBJ1-5
CDR3aa: CASSFERGRGQPQHF

abundance: .
v_gene: TRBV15
j_gene: TRBJ2-7
CDR3aa: CATSRGRFSYEQYF

abundance: few
v_gene: TRBV6-6
j_gene: TRBJ1-1
CDR3aa: CASSMTPLNTEAFF

abundance: .
v_gene: TRBV5-4
j_gene: TRBJ1-2
CDR3aa: CASSLEPGFGYTF

abundance: .
v_gene: TRBV7-3
j_gene: TRBJ2-5
CDR3aa: CASSPAGRETQYF

abundance: .
v_gene: TRBV4-2
j_gene: TRBJ2-2
CDR3aa: CASSQRRLAGGPGELFF

abundance: .
v_gene: TRBV6-6
j_gene: TRBJ2-5
CDR3aa: CATIFLAGGTQYF

abundance: .
v_gene: TRBV19
j_gene: TRBJ1-2
CDR3aa: CASSTLSTWTGASGYTF

abundance: .
v_gene: TRBV29-1
j_gene: TRBJ2-7
CDR3aa: CSVGDGGSYEQYF

abundance: once
v_gene: TRBV28
j_gene: TRBJ1-3
CDR3aa: CATRGLFSGNTIYF

abundance: .
v_gene: TRBV30
j_gene: TRBJ2-5
CDR3aa: CAWSVLGGAETQYF

abundance: .
v_gene: TRBV6-1
j_gene: TRBJ1-4
CDR3aa: CASSEDSGQTEKLFF

abundance: .
v_gene: TRBV19
j_gene: TRBJ2-2
CDR3aa: CASRDRGQAGELFF

abundance: .
v_gene: TRBV10-1
j_gene: TRBJ2-2
CDR3aa: CATLDEAGANTGELFF

abundance: .
v_gene: TRBV6-6
j_gene: TRBJ2-7
CDR3aa: CASSWDRPYEQYF

abundance: .
v_gene: TRBV18
j_gene: TRBJ2-7
CDR3aa: CASSPSTGNSYEQYF

abundance: few
v_gene: TRBV30
j_gene: TRBJ1-2
CDR3aa: CAWSESGFGYTF

abundance: .
v_gene: TRBV7-6
j_gene: TRBJ1-3
CDR3aa: CASSLVGLGNTIYF

abundance: .
v_gene: TRBV2
j_gene: TRBJ2-3
CDR3aa: CASRRDRGQIDTQYF

abundance: .
v_gene: TRBV29-1
j_gene: TRBJ1-5
CDR3aa: CSVWDGNQPQHF

abundance: .
v_gene: TRBV28
j_gene: TRBJ2-7
CDR3aa: CASSPAGRPLGEQYF

abundance: .
v_gene: TRBV28
j_gene: TRBJ2-7
CDR3aa: CASSRSGEGHEQYF

abundance: .
v_gene: TRBV19
j_gene: TRBJ1-4
CDR3aa: CASSEGQGMANEKLFF

abundance: .
v_gene: TRBV28
j_gene: TRBJ1-2
CDR3aa: CASKPGQSNYGYTF

abundance: .
v_gene: TRBV7-9
j_gene: TRBJ1-1
CDR3aa: CASSPRDLGGTNTEAFF

abundance: .
v_gene: TRBV7-9
j_gene: TRBJ1-2
CDR3aa: CASSLVQGASGYTF

abundance: once
v_gene: TRBV30
j_gene: TRBJ1-5
CDR3aa: CAYSGTGHNQPQHF

abundance: .
v_gene: TRBV2
j_gene: TRBJ2-7
CDR3aa: CASLMDRGSYEQYF

abundance: .
v_gene: TRBV5-1
j_gene: TRBJ1-1
CDR3aa: CASSLGGTTEAFF

abundance: few
v_gene: TRBV25-1
j_gene: TRBJ1-5
CDR3aa: CASSEQVGQPQHF

abundance: .
v_gene: TRBV7-3
j_gene: TRBJ1-1
CDR3aa: CASSLSMNTEAFF

abundance: .
v_gene: TRBV7-9
j_gene: TRBJ1-4
CDR3aa: CASSGTGPNEKLFF

abundance: .
v_gene: TRBV7-2
j_gene: TRBJ2-1
CDR3aa: CASSPFGGGAGLGSKQFF

abundance: .
v_gene: TRBV29-1
j_gene: TRBJ1-2
CDR3aa: CSGGKGNYGYTF

abundance: once
v_gene: TRBV28
j_gene: TRBJ1-5
CDR3aa: CASSLPTAIYQPQHF

abundance: .
v_gene: TRBV5-1
j_gene: TRBJ2-3
CDR3aa: CASSLAGPRGGIDTQYF

abundance: .
v_gene: TRBV11-2
j_gene: TRBJ2-5
CDR3aa: CASSLSLGQRQETQYF

abundance: .
v_gene: TRBV6-5
j_gene: TRBJ2-6
CDR3aa: CASSYSPSGANVLTF

abundance: .
v_gene: TRBV5-5
j_gene: TRBJ2-3
CDR3aa: CASTRGGPERDTQYF

abundance: .
v_gene: TRBV20-1
j_gene: TRBJ2-3
CDR3aa: CSARMTDTQYF

abundance: .
v_gene: TRBV7-2
j_gene: TRBJ2-5
CDR3aa: CASSFSGGHQETQYF

abundance: .
v_gene: TRBV27
j_gene: TRBJ2-3
CDR3aa: CASSFRGIDTQYF

abundance: .
v_gene: TRBV6-6
j_gene: TRBJ1-2
CDR3aa: CASSSTGGRGSYGYTF

abundance: .
v_gene: TRBV5-4
j_gene: TRBJ1-6
CDR3aa: CASSLGSSYNSPLHF